Each of the 24 T cell receptor beta chains below was sequenced from the same sample in a study of glioma-infiltrating T cells. Using RNA template, CDR3s of TCR alpha and beta were amplified with iRepertoire arm-PCR. TCRdb analysed the multiplex PCR reads with MiXCR anew, one entry per CDR3 protein. This table holds 150,000 or so distinct CDR3 sequences, roughly two fifths found once. The sequenced sample consisted of glioma tissue, nonneoplastic brain tissue, or PBMCs (not recorded which). These receptors were obtained from a human donor with low-grade glioma or glioblastoma, undergoing nonglioma brain surgery, or in good health (not recorded which).

The genes are TRBV4-1 and TRBJ1-1; possible D gene TRBD1, 5 bases. Germline V CDR1 and CDR2: MGHRA, YSYEKL. The V end lost 1 base, the J end lost 3 bases, and 15 bases lay between the germline ends. This CDR3 spans 16 amino acids. CDR3 amino acids: CASSQVPDNSDTEAFF. CDR3 coding DNA: TGCGCCAGCAGCCAAGTCCCGGACAATTCGGACACTGAAGCTTTCTTT.

This clonotype has just a few counts. The rearrangement uses TRBV3-1 and TRBJ2-7; 7 bases agree with TRBD2. Germline CDR1 and CDR2: LGHDT and YNNKEL (reference sequence). This CDR3 is 12 amino acids long. The trim removed 1 base at V and 6 bases at J, leaving 0 bases unmatched. CDR3 sequence reads: CASSQGEGEQYF. The CDR3 region has the DNA TGTGCCAGCAGCCAAGGGGAGGGCGAGCAGTACTTC.

V and J are TRBV3-1 and TRBJ2-7, with TRBD1 identical over 10 bases. CDR1 and CDR2 (germline): LGHDT, YNNKEL (reference sequence). The CDR3 runs 16 residues. After removal of 1 base from V and 6 bases from J, the junction contained 9 bases not matched to a gene. The CDR3 sequence: CASSQVLSTGGGEQYF. The CDR3 DNA follows: TGTGCCAGCAGCCAAGTTTTATCGACAGGGGGCGGCGAGCAGTACTTC.

This clonotype showed up just once. This chain joins TRBV12-3 or TRBV12-4 and TRBJ2-1; a possible D gene is TRBD2 (8 bases). With 6 bases removed from V and 7 bases from J, the gap between germline ends came to 19 bases. The CDR3 runs to 15 residues. The CDR3 here is CASSRQGLGGNEQFF. The CDR3 region has the DNA TGTGCCAGCAGCCGACAGGGACTAGGTGGTAATGAGCAGTTCTTC.

This clonotype was recorded many times. The gene calls are TRBV20-1 and TRBJ2-5; TRBD2 matches at 7 bases. The CDR3 spans 14 residues. The ends lost 6 bases at V and 2 bases at J; junction bases unmatched: 9. CDR1 is DFQATT, CDR2 SNEGSKA, per germline (reference sequence). The CDR3 nucleotides are TGCAGTGCCATAGATGGGCGGGGGCAAGAGACCCAGTACTTC. Amino acids: CSAIDGRGQETQYF.

This clonotype showed up just a few times. This chain uses TRBV6-1 with TRBJ2-3; perhaps TRBD1 as D (5 bases). The CDR3 is 17 amino acids. Germline loops: CDR1 MNHNS, CDR2 SASEGT. Trimming took off 3 bases at V and 0 bases at J, with 16 bases between the two ends. The CDR3 coding sequence is TGTGCCAGCAGTGACCTCTACAGGCCCACTAGCACAGATACGCAGTATTTT. Translation gives CASSDLYRPTSTDTQYF.

The V gene is TRBV4-3, the J gene TRBJ1-1; D may be TRBD1 (5 bases). CDR3 length: 14 amino acids. In germline, CDR1 is LGHNA, CDR2 YSLEER. V was pared by 5 bases and J by 7 bases, with 17 bases between. The CDR3 loop is CASSFIEGKGEAFF. CDR3 nucleotide sequence: TGCGCCAGCAGCTTTATTGAGGGGAAGGGTGAAGCTTTCTTT.

The genes are TRBV4-1 and TRBJ2-1; 15 nucleotides agree with TRBD2. Per germline, CDR1 MGHRA and CDR2 YSYEKL. This CDR3 has 16 amino acids. The ends lost 3 bases at V and 7 bases at J; junction bases unmatched: 4. CDR3 sequence reads: CASSQGLAGGYNEQFF. The CDR3 region has the DNA TGCGCCAGCAGCCAGGGACTAGCGGGAGGTTATAATGAGCAGTTCTTC.

This clonotype was recorded only once. This may be a read error: a much more frequent sequence differs by one nucleotide. The V and J genes are TRBV20-1 and TRBJ2-3, with D unresolved. Germline loops: CDR1 DFQATT, CDR2 SNEGSKA (reference sequence). This CDR3 spans 13 amino acids. Trimming left V 6 bases short and J 2 bases short, with 12 bases between. CDR3: CSARSAHTDTQYF. The CDR3 nucleotides read TGCAGTGCGAGGTCAGCCCACACAGATACGCAGTATTTT.

This sequence joins TRBV18 and TRBJ2-3; D possibly corresponds to TRBD2 (7 bases). CDR1 and CDR2 from the germline V gene are KGHSH and LQKENI. Trimming pared 6 bases from V and 2 bases from J, leaving 12 bases between. The CDR3 has 14 amino acids. In DNA form, the CDR3 reads TGTGCCAGCTCCGGGGGGCAGGACACAGATACGCAGTATTTT. This codes for CASSGGQDTDTQYF. The full variable domain, rest sourced from reference TRBV18 and TRBJ2-3, is NAGVMQNPRHLVRRRGQEARLRCSPMKGHSHVYWYRQLPEEGLKFMVYLQKENIIDESGMPKERFSAEFPKEGPSILRIQQVVRGDSAAYFCASSGGQDTDTQYFGPGTRLTVL.

This clonotype has a count of ten or more. CDR3 sequence (DNA): TGTGCCAGCAGTCCCCAGGGTCGGGGGTTAGAGACCCAGTACTTC. This gives the protein CASSPQGRGLETQYF. The chain couples TRBV27 to TRBJ2-5; TRBD2 might be the D (6 bases). Germline lookup yields CDR1 MNHEY and CDR2 SMNVEV (reference sequence). V lost 5 bases to trimming and J lost 4 bases, with 17 bases between them. The CDR3 covers 15 residues.

In this sample, this clonotype turned up a few times. V and J are TRBV7-6 and TRBJ1-1; tentative D call: TRBD1 (5 bases). From germline, CDR1 is SGHVS and CDR2 FNYEAQ. The length of the CDR3 is 17 residues. V lost 5 bases, J lost 1 base, and 20 bases lay in between. The CDR3 nucleotides are TGTGCCAGCAGCCCCATCCCACCCGGGGGATCGAACACTGAAGCTTTCTTT. It translates to CASSPIPPGGSNTEAFF.

The rearrangement joins TRBV2 to TRBJ2-7, with D perhaps TRBD2 (5 bases). Trimming took 6 bases from V and 3 from J, leaving 15 bases between them. CDR1 SNHLY and CDR2 FYNNEI come from the germline V gene. There are 14 residues in the CDR3. The CDR3 is CASRATSSVYEQYF. DNA of the CDR3: TGTGCCAGCAGGGCTACTAGTTCTGTCTACGAGCAGTACTTC.

This clonotype was counted many times. The chain carries TRBV27 and TRBJ2-3; tentative D call: TRBD1 (6 bases). Trimming left V 5 bases short and J 3 bases short, with 12 bases between. The germline CDR1 and CDR2 sequences are MNHEY and SMNVEV (reference sequence). This CDR3 has 14 amino acids. The CDR3 here is CASSLRQATDTQYF. The CDR3, as DNA: TGTGCCAGCAGTCTAAGACAGGCGACAGATACGCAGTATTTT.

This clonotype was seen a handful of times. The gene calls are TRBV6-6 and TRBJ1-1; maybe TRBD1 (6 bases). CDR1 and CDR2 from the germline V gene are MNHNY and SVGAGI (reference sequence). The ends were cut back, 5 bases at V and 2 bases at J, with 15 bases in the middle. The CDR3 runs 15 residues. CDR3 sequence (DNA): TGTGCCAGCAGTGGCGGACCGACAGGCAACACTGAAGCTTTCTTT. Encoded protein: CASSGGPTGNTEAFF.

This clonotype has a handful of counts. The V and J genes are TRBV14 and TRBJ2-1; TRBD2 agrees at 12 bases. In germline, CDR1 is SGHDN, CDR2 FVKESK. V lost 4 bases, J lost 7 bases, and 11 bases stayed unmatched. The CDR3 loop spans 17 amino acids. The DNA for the CDR3 is TGTGCCAGCAGCCGAGAACTAGCGGGGGGCCCCCGGAATGAGCAGTTCTTC. This translates into CASSRELAGGPRNEQFF.

This clonotype was observed once. V usage is TRBV19 and J usage is TRBJ2-7; 7 nucleotides match TRBD1. The CDR3 runs 14 residues. CDR1 and CDR2 (germline): LNHDA, SQIVND (reference sequence). The J segment lost 2 bases and the V segment lost 6 bases, leaving 7 bases of the junction unmatched. CDR3 region: CASRLAGTAYEQYF. CDR3 bases: TGTGCCAGTAGACTCGCCGGGACAGCCTACGAGCAGTACTTC. Using reference TRBV19 and TRBJ2-7 for the parts outside the CDR3, the full variable domain is DGGITQSPKYLFRKEGQNVTLSCEQNLNHDAMYWYRQDPGQGLRLIYYSQIVNDFQKGDIAEGYSVSREKKESFPLTVTSAQKNPTAFYLCASRLAGTAYEQYFGPGTRLTVT.

This clonotype was counted a few times. This rearrangement joins TRBV3-1 to TRBJ2-2; no reliable D call. V shed 1 base and J shed 6 bases, with 6 bases lying between them. The CDR3 is 13 amino acids. Germline CDR1 and CDR2: LGHDT and YNNKEL (reference sequence). CDR3 in DNA: TGTGCCAGCAGCCAAGTAGAGGCCGGGGAGCTGTTTTTT. It specifies CASSQVEAGELFF.

The J gene is TRBJ1-4, the V gene TRBV12-3 or TRBV12-4; D gene unclear. CDR3 length equals 13 residues. Trimming took off 3 bases at V and 8 bases at J, with 10 bases between the two ends. CDR3 in DNA: TGTGCCAGCAGTTTCGAGGGAAGGGAAAAACTGTTTTTT. Translated, it gives CASSFEGREKLFF.

This chain connects TRBV6-1 to TRBJ2-1, with 8 bases matching TRBD2. Germline V gene data show CDR1 as MNHNS and CDR2 as SASEGT. The trim removed 6 bases at V and 1 base at J, leaving 5 bases unmatched. This CDR3 is built from 15 residues. The CDR3 nucleotides are TGTGCCAGCAGCCAGCGGGGGCGGTCCTACAATGAGCAGTTCTTC. Its protein is CASSQRGRSYNEQFF.

This clonotype has at least ten counts. This chain uses TRBV7-9 with TRBJ2-1; TRBD1 aligns across 7 bases. The germline gives CDR1 SEHNR, CDR2 FQNEAQ (reference sequence). The junction had 3 bases not matched to a gene; V was cut back by 7 bases and J by 0 bases. The length of the CDR3 is 14 residues. As DNA, the CDR3 is TGTGCCAGCAAAAGGGACAGCTCCTACAATGAGCAGTTCTTC. Residues: CASKRDSSYNEQFF.

This chain connects TRBV28 to TRBJ2-6, with 7 bases that match TRBD2. This CDR3 comprises 13 residues. Trimming took 8 bases from V and 4 from J; bases not matched to a gene: 2. Germline CDR1 is MDHEN and CDR2 is SYDVKM. CDR3 residues: CASGGGGANVLTF. The CDR3 DNA is TGTGCCAGCGGGGGGGGAGGGGCCAACGTCCTGACTTTC.

The chain combines TRBV20-1 with TRBJ1-3, with D possibly being TRBD1 (6 bases). This CDR3 has 16 amino acids. Germline CDR1 DFQATT, CDR2 SNEGSKA (reference sequence). With 5 bases removed from V and 1 base from J, the gap between germline ends came to 18 bases. The CDR3, as DNA: TGCAGTGCTCCTGACCCACAGGGTTTTTCTGGAAACACCATATATTTT. Residues: CSAPDPQGFSGNTIYF.

V and J are TRBV20-1 and TRBJ2-7, with TRBD2 matching over 8 bases. The CDR3 runs to 13 residues. Per germline, CDR1 DFQATT and CDR2 SNEGSKA (reference sequence). The V segment lost 6 bases and the J segment 3 bases; nucleotides outside the gene matches: 7. CDR3 in DNA: TGCAGTGCCTTGATAGCGGGGAGCTACGAGCAGTACTTC. Translated: CSALIAGSYEQYF.